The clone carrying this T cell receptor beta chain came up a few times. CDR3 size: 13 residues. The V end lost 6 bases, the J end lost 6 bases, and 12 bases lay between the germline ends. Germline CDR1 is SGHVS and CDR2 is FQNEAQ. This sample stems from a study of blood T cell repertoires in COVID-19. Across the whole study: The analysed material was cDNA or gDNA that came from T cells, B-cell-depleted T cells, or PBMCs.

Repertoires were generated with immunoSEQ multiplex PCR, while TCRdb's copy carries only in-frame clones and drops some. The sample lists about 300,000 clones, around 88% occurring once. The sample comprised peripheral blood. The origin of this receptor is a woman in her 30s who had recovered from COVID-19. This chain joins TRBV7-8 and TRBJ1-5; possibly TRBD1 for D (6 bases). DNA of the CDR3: TGTGCCAGCAGTGTACAGGGCGGTCAGCCCCAGCATTTT. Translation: CASSVQGGQPQHF.